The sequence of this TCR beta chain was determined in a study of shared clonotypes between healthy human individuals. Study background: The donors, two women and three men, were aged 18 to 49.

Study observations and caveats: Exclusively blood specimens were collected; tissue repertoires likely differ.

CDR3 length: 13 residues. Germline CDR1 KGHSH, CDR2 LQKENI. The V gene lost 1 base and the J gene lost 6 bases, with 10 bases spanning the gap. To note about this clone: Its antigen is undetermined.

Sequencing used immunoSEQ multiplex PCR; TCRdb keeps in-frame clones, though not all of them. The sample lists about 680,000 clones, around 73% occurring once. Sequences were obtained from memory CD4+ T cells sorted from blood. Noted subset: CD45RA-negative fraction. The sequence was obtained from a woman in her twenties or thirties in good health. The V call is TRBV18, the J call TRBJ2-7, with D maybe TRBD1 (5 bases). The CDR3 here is CASSPRQGREQYF. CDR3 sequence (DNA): TGTGCCAGCTCACCACGGCAGGGTCGCGAGCAGTACTTC. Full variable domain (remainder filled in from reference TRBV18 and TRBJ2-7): NAGVMQNPRHLVRRRGQEARLRCSPMKGHSHVYWYRQLPEEGLKFMVYLQKENIIDESGMPKERFSAEFPKEGPSILRIQQVVRGDSAAYFCASSPRQGREQYFGPGTRLTVT.